Each of the 26 T cell receptor beta chains below was sequenced from the same sample in a study of shared clonotypes between healthy human individuals. Data came from immunoSEQ multiplex PCR; TCRdb stores just in-frame clones and leaves some out. The sample records a few million clones, around 95% being singletons. The sequenced material came from naive CD4+ T cells sorted from blood. Subset here: CD45RA+ positively selected. Receptor source: a man aged 18-30 years in good health.

The chain joins TRBV4-1 to TRBJ1-2; D is possibly TRBD1 (6 bases). The V gene's germline CDR1 is MGHRA and CDR2 YSYEKL. Trimming stripped 1 base from V and 4 bases from J, with 13 bases between. There are 15 residues in the CDR3. The CDR3 DNA reads TGCGCCAGCAGCCAAGGGATAGGGGGTGGCTATGGCTACACCTTC. Amino acid sequence: CASSQGIGGGYGYTF.

This clone appeared a single time. The chain joins TRBV6-1 to TRBJ1-2, with a possible D match to TRBD1 (5 bases). This CDR3 contains 15 residues. Trimming shortened V by 0 bases and J by 8 bases, and 16 bases separated the two germline ends. In germline, CDR1 is MNHNS, CDR2 SASEGT. CDR3 in DNA: TGTGCCAGCAGTGAAGCGGGACTGCCGTTGGAGGGCTACACCTTC. This gives the protein CASSEAGLPLEGYTF.

This clone appeared once. This chain connects TRBV7-6 to TRBJ1-3; a possible D gene is TRBD1 (6 bases). Trimming took off 5 bases at V and 2 bases at J, with 13 bases between the two ends. CDR1 and CDR2 (germline): SGHVS, FNYEAQ. The CDR3 spans 15 residues. The CDR3 loop reads CASSPREGAGNTIYF. The CDR3 nucleotides are TGTGCCAGCAGCCCCCGGGAGGGGGCTGGAAACACCATATATTTT.

This rearrangement joins TRBV10-3 to TRBJ2-3, with D uncertain. V gave up 0 bases and J gave up 1 base, with 11 bases separating them. This CDR3 is built from 16 residues. CDR1 and CDR2 from the germline V gene are ENHRY and SYGVKD. CDR3 sequence (DNA): TGTGCCATCAGTGAGTCGATTAACGCGGGCACAGATACGCAGTATTTT. Residues: CAISESINAGTDTQYF.

This clone came up once. The rearrangement joins TRBV30 to TRBJ2-7, with 12 nucleotides matching TRBD2. CDR1 is GTSNPN and CDR2 is SVGIG in the germline V gene (reference sequence). The length of the CDR3 is 15 residues. The ends lost 0 bases at V and 6 bases at J; junction bases unmatched: 6. The CDR3 sequence: CAWSVMASGRVEQYF. The CDR3, as DNA: TGTGCCTGGAGTGTAATGGCTAGCGGGAGGGTCGAGCAGTACTTC.

J is TRBJ2-7 and V is TRBV11-2; 9 nucleotides match TRBD1. The CDR3 loop spans 13 amino acids. The junction had 5 bases not matched to a gene; V was cut back by 4 bases and J by 7 bases. Germline V gene lookup returns CDR1 SGHAT and CDR2 FQNNGV. DNA for the CDR3: TGTGCCAGCAGCTCCCCCGGGACAGGGGAGCAGTACTTC. Its translation: CASSSPGTGEQYF.

The CDR3 DNA follows: TGTGCCAGCAGCCCGCACAGGGGGCGGGGAGAGACCCAGTACTTC. It translates to CASSPHRGRGETQYF. This chain uses TRBV9 with TRBJ2-5; TRBD1 agrees at 9 bases. Germline V gene sequence: CDR1 SGDLS, CDR2 YYNGEE. The CDR3 runs 15 residues. Trimming cost V 4 bases and J 4 bases; bases outside gene matches: 8.

The chain joins TRBV9 to TRBJ2-1; TRBD2 agrees at 10 bases. The germline gives CDR1 SGDLS, CDR2 YYNGEE. The CDR3 runs 18 residues. The junction had 11 bases not matched to a gene; V was cut back by 4 bases and J by 1 base. This CDR3 is CASSPSASGGQSYNEQFF. CDR3 DNA: TGTGCCAGCAGCCCATCGGCTAGCGGGGGCCAATCCTACAATGAGCAGTTCTTC.

The chain is built from TRBV30 and TRBJ1-6; D is unresolved. Germline values: CDR1 GTSNPN, CDR2 SVGIG (reference sequence). Trimming took 0 bases from V and 7 from J, leaving 16 bases between them. CDR3 length equals 16 residues. The CDR3 here is CAWSVGRAPGNSPLHF. The CDR3 DNA follows: TGTGCCTGGAGTGTAGGCCGGGCCCCGGGGAATTCACCCCTCCACTTT.

The chain is built from TRBV19 and TRBJ1-2; tentative D call: TRBD1 (6 bases). Per the germline V gene, CDR1 is LNHDA and CDR2 is SQIVND (reference sequence). The germline V and J ends were trimmed by 4 bases and 4 bases, with 13 bases remaining between them. The CDR3 sequence is 14 residues long. The CDR3 nucleotides read TGTGCCAGTAGTAGAGAGACAGGATCCTATGGCTACACCTTC. Translated, it gives CASSRETGSYGYTF.

The chain combines TRBV7-2 with TRBJ2-7, with 9 bases that match TRBD2. The J segment lost 9 bases and the V segment lost 4 bases, leaving 13 bases of the junction unmatched. The germline gives CDR1 SGHTA, CDR2 FQGNSA. This CDR3 is 15 amino acids long. CDR3 protein: CASSSGGSGRFVQYF. Written as DNA, the CDR3 is TGTGCCAGCAGCTCGGGGGGTAGCGGGAGATTCGTGCAGTACTTC.

CDR3 amino acids: CASSVVGEGTGELFF. CDR3 bases: TGTGCCAGCAGCGTAGTTGGGGAAGGGACCGGGGAGCTGTTTTTT. The V call is TRBV11-2, the J call TRBJ2-2; D is uncertain. The CDR3 runs to 15 residues. The V end was cut by 5 bases, the J end by 5 bases, with 15 bases between. The V gene's germline CDR1 is SGHAT and CDR2 FQNNGV.

The gene calls are TRBV2 and TRBJ1-6; 8 bases fit TRBD1. V trimming: 5 bases; J trimming: 10 bases; junction bases outside the gene matches: 13. The CDR3 covers 16 residues. CDR1 and CDR2 (germline): SNHLY, FYNNEI. CDR3 coding DNA: TGTGCCAGCAGTATAGAATCGGGACAGGTCCGCTCACCCCTCCACTTT. Residues: CASSIESGQVRSPLHF.

This chain links TRBV4-1 with TRBJ2-7, with 7 bases identical to TRBD1. The CDR3 consists of 15 residues. Germline V gene data show CDR1 as MGHRA and CDR2 as YSYEKL. Trimming removed 4 bases from V and 2 bases from J; junction bases left unmatched: 8. The CDR3 DNA reads TGCGCCAGCAGCCCCGGGACAGTCTTACCCTACGAGCAGTACTTC. It specifies CASSPGTVLPYEQYF.

The CDR3 loop reads CASSLSIIGETQYF. The CDR3 nucleotides are TGTGCCAGCAGTTTATCGATAATCGGGGAGACCCAGTACTTC. The J gene is TRBJ2-5, the V gene TRBV27; D is unclear. With 0 bases removed from V and 5 bases from J, the gap between germline ends came to 10 bases. The CDR3 totals 14 residues. Germline V gene data show CDR1 as MNHEY and CDR2 as SMNVEV (reference sequence).

The genes are TRBV11-3 and TRBJ2-1; TRBD2 might be the D (5 bases). V was clipped by 4 bases and J by 9 bases, with 13 bases between them. The CDR3 runs 13 residues. Germline V gene sequence: CDR1 SGHNT, CDR2 YENEEA. The CDR3 DNA reads as TGTGCCAGCAGCTCCTTAGAGGGAGCTGAGCAGTTCTTC. This encodes CASSSLEGAEQFF.

The rearrangement links TRBV6-6 to TRBJ2-3; D is perhaps TRBD2 (5 bases). CDR3 length equals 16 residues. V lost 4 bases and J 4 bases, leaving 18 bases between the germline ends. Per germline, CDR1 MNHNY and CDR2 SVGAGI (reference sequence). For the CDR3, the DNA is TGTGCCAGCAGTTCCCGGGCAAGCGGTGCCCCAGATACGCAGTATTTT. Amino acid sequence: CASSSRASGAPDTQYF.

The chain combines TRBV11-2 with TRBJ2-7; unclear D gene. The length of the CDR3 is 14 residues. Per germline, CDR1 SGHAT and CDR2 FQNNGV. Trimming cost V 3 bases and J 7 bases, with 16 bases left between them. The CDR3 nucleotides are TGTGCCAGCAGCTTCCGCCCTCCTCTCCGGGAGCAGTACTTC. This codes for CASSFRPPLREQYF.

The chain carries TRBV30 and TRBJ1-4; D is unclear. Trimming cost V 2 bases and J 3 bases, with 22 bases left between them. This CDR3 region has 18 residues. CDR1 GTSNPN and CDR2 SVGIG come from the germline V gene (reference sequence). The chain's CDR3 is CAWSPSRTYGVANEKLFF. The CDR3 nucleotides read TGTGCCTGGAGTCCCTCCAGAACTTATGGGGTGGCTAATGAAAAACTGTTTTTT.

The chain carries TRBV19 and TRBJ1-3; D is undetermined. Germline V gene lookup returns CDR1 LNHDA and CDR2 SQIVND (reference sequence). V lost 4 bases, J lost 0 bases, and 13 bases lay in between. This CDR3 region has 16 residues. The CDR3 reads CASSRGPAFSGNTIYF. The CDR3 coding sequence is TGTGCCAGTAGTAGAGGGCCGGCGTTCTCTGGAAACACCATATATTTT.

This sequence joins TRBV4-3 and TRBJ2-7; D perhaps matches TRBD2 (5 bases). Germline V gives CDR1 LGHNA, CDR2 YSLEER. The V end lost 3 bases, the J end lost 0 bases, and 15 bases lay between the germline ends. The CDR3 has 16 amino acids. In DNA, the CDR3 is TGCGCCAGCAGCCAGGTAGCTAGCACATACTCCTACGAGCAGTACTTC. Its translation is CASSQVASTYSYEQYF.

The V call is TRBV6-5, the J call TRBJ1-1; no firm D call. CDR3 length equals 15 residues. Germline CDR1 is MNHEY and CDR2 is SVGAGI. Trimming stripped 0 bases from V and 0 bases from J, with 8 bases between. CDR3 DNA: TGTGCCAGCAGTTACTCGAGGAGCCTGAACACTGAAGCTTTCTTT. Translated: CASSYSRSLNTEAFF.

The rearrangement joins TRBV6-5 to TRBJ2-1; D uncertain. The CDR3 sequence is 12 residues long. Trimming took off 5 bases at V and 8 bases at J, with 10 bases between the two ends. Germline V gene lookup returns CDR1 MNHEY and CDR2 SVGAGI. CDR3 DNA: TGTGCCAGCAGTCCCCCGGGCGATGAGCAGTTCTTC. Encoded protein: CASSPPGDEQFF.

The rearrangement links TRBV5-4 to TRBJ1-6; no reliable D call. Germline V CDR1 and CDR2: SGHNT, YYREEE (reference sequence). The CDR3 loop spans 11 amino acids. V lost 3 bases to trimming and J lost 13 bases, with 8 bases between them. In DNA, the CDR3 is TGTGCCAGCAGCTCGAACGGTCCCCTCCACTTT. Translation: CASSSNGPLHF.

The rearrangement links TRBV18 to TRBJ1-6; D unresolved. V shed 3 bases and J shed 9 bases, with 9 bases lying between them. This CDR3 has 13 amino acids. Germline V gene data show CDR1 as KGHSH and CDR2 as LQKENI. The CDR3 region has the DNA TGTGCCAGCTCACCGGAAGCGGGTTCACCCCTCCACTTT. Translating it yields CASSPEAGSPLHF.

The chain joins TRBV28 to TRBJ2-7; weak D call: TRBD1 (6 bases). The CDR3 totals 15 residues. The V and J ends lost 8 bases and 2 bases respectively, with 19 bases between them. From germline, CDR1 is MDHEN and CDR2 SYDVKM. CDR3 amino acids: CASGSSGVIPYEQYF. As DNA, the CDR3 is TGTGCCAGCGGATCCTCAGGGGTCATACCCTACGAGCAGTACTTC.